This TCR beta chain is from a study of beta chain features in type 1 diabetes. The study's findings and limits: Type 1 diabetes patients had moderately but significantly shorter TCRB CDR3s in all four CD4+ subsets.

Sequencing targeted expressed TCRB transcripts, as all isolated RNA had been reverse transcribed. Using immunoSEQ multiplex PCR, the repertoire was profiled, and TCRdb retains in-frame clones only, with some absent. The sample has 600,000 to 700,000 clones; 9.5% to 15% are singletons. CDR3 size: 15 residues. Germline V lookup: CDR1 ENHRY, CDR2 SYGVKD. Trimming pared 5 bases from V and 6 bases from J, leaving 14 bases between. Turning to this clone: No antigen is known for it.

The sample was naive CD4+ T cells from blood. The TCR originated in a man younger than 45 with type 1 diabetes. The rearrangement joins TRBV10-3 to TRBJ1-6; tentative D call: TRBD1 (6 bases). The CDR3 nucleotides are TGTGCCATCAGTCGGACAGAATGGCTTAATTCACCCCTCCACTTT. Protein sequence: CAISRTEWLNSPLHF.